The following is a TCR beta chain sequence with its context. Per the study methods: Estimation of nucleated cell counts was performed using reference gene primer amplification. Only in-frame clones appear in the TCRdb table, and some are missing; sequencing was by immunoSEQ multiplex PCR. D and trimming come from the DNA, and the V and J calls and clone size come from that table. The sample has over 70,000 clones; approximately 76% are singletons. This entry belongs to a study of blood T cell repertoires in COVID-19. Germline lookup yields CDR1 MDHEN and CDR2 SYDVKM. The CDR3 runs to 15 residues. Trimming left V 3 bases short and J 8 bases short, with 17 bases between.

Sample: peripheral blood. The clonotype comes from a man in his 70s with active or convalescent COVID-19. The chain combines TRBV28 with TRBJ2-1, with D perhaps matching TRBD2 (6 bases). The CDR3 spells CASSLAGRRADEQFF. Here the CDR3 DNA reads TGTGCCAGCAGTTTGGCAGGGCGGAGGGCCGATGAGCAGTTCTTC.